These 28 T cell receptor beta chains were sequenced from one sample in a study of CD8 T cells in Susac syndrome. RNA, at roughly 0.5 to 1 ug, was reverse transcribed with random hexamers. Via MiXCR, TCRdb re-called the immunoSEQ multiplex PCR reads, giving one row per CDR3 protein. The sample records about 200,000 distinct CDR3 sequences, roughly 90% being singletons. The sample taken for sequencing was CD4+ T cells from PBMCs. The receptors here all came from a human donor with Susac syndrome.

The J gene is TRBJ2-3, the V gene TRBV9, with TRBD2 identical over 14 bases. The CDR3 consists of 19 residues. Germline loops: CDR1 SGDLS, CDR2 YYNGEE. V dropped 3 bases and J dropped 0; count of bases not matched to a gene: 9. CDR3 region: CASSARTSGGSWSTDTQYF. The CDR3, as DNA: TGTGCCAGCAGCGCAAGGACTAGCGGGGGGTCGTGGAGCACAGATACGCAGTATTTT.

In its sample, this clonotype was seen once. The rearrangement links TRBV2 to TRBJ2-7, with 7 bases fitting TRBD1. From germline, CDR1 is SNHLY and CDR2 FYNNEI. J was trimmed by 0 bases and V by 5 bases; bases with no gene match: 4. This CDR3 comprises 14 residues. CDR3: CASSRGDSSYEQYF. Written as DNA, the CDR3 is TGTGCCAGCAGTAGAGGGGACAGCTCCTACGAGCAGTACTTC.

The chain couples TRBV20-1 to TRBJ1-2; no reliable D call. The germline CDR1 and CDR2 sequences are DFQATT and SNEGSKA (reference sequence). V lost 0 bases and J 1 base, leaving 15 bases between the germline ends. The CDR3 covers 16 residues. CDR3 loop: CSARDLGREGNYGYTF. The CDR3 nucleotides read TGCAGTGCTAGAGATCTCGGGCGGGAGGGTAACTATGGCTACACCTTC.

The chain has TRBV5-1 and TRBJ2-4; tentative D call: TRBD1 (6 bases). The CDR3 totals 16 residues. Trimming cost V 0 bases and J 1 base, with 11 bases left between them. Per germline, CDR1 SGHRS and CDR2 YFSETQ. The CDR3 reads CASSLGGREAKNIQYF. CDR3 nucleotide sequence: TGCGCCAGCAGCTTGGGGGGGCGCGAGGCCAAAAACATTCAGTACTTC.

The chain links TRBV18 to TRBJ2-7; D is perhaps TRBD1 (5 bases). The V end was cut by 1 base, the J end by 3 bases, with 10 bases between. CDR3 length: 14 amino acids. CDR1 KGHSH and CDR2 LQKENI come from the germline V gene. CDR3 bases: TGTGCCAGCTCACCACAGGGGCAGAACTACGAGCAGTACTTC. Translating it yields CASSPQGQNYEQYF.

The CDR3 DNA reads as TGTGCCAGCAGTTTGACAGAAGCTGGAAACACCATATATTTT. Translating gives CASSLTEAGNTIYF. This chain links TRBV28 with TRBJ1-3; D is perhaps TRBD1 (5 bases). The length of the CDR3 is 14 residues. Germline CDR1 is MDHEN and CDR2 is SYDVKM. With 3 bases removed from V and 2 bases from J, the gap between germline ends came to 8 bases.

This rearrangement joins TRBV20-1 to TRBJ2-1, with D hard to call. V was shortened by 0 bases and J by 3 bases, with 6 bases between the two germline ends. CDR1 is DFQATT, CDR2 SNEGSKA, per germline (reference sequence). The length of the CDR3 is 13 residues. For the CDR3, the DNA is TGCAGTGCTAGAGAAAATCTCTACAATGAGCAGTTCTTC. Amino acid sequence: CSARENLYNEQFF.

V gene TRBV30 combines with J gene TRBJ1-4; possible D gene TRBD1, 5 bases. Trimming cost V 0 bases and J 8 bases, with 13 bases left between them. The CDR3 has 14 residues. Germline assignment: CDR1 GTSNPN and CDR2 SVGIG (reference sequence). The CDR3 DNA is TGTGCCTGGAGTGTAAGCCCGCGGGGGGAAAAACTGTTTTTT. Translation gives CAWSVSPRGEKLFF.

The chain uses TRBV13 and TRBJ2-1, with D tentatively TRBD1 (6 bases). Germline CDR1 is PRHDT and CDR2 is FYEKMQ (reference sequence). V was pared by 5 bases and J by 0 bases, with 14 bases between. This CDR3 has 16 amino acids. The CDR3 sequence: CASSDRTVSSYNEQFF. CDR3 sequence (DNA): TGTGCCAGCAGCGATCGGACAGTCAGCTCCTACAATGAGCAGTTCTTC.

There are a few counts of this clonotype. J is TRBJ2-7 and V is TRBV9; D ambiguous. The germline CDR1 and CDR2 sequences are SGDLS and YYNGEE. V dropped 0 bases and J dropped 3 bases, with 13 bases sitting between them. The CDR3 totals 15 residues. CDR3 bases: TGTGCCAGCAGCGTAGGTACAGTTGATGTCTACGAGCAGTACTTC. Translated: CASSVGTVDVYEQYF.

V gene TRBV6-5 combines with J gene TRBJ2-7; maybe TRBD1 (6 bases). This CDR3 comprises 15 residues. V shed 4 bases and J shed 6 bases, with 19 bases lying between them. The V gene's germline CDR1 is MNHEY and CDR2 SVGAGI. The CDR3 spells CASSSNRVNLGEQYF. CDR3 DNA: TGTGCCAGCAGTTCGAACAGGGTAAACTTGGGCGAGCAGTACTTC.

The V and J genes are TRBV5-6 and TRBJ1-1; D call uncertain. V lost 0 bases and J 2 bases, leaving 8 bases between the germline ends. The CDR3 is 14 residues long. Germline V gene sequence: CDR1 SGHDT, CDR2 YYEEEE. CDR3 region: CASSLAGRNTEAFF. CDR3 bases: TGTGCCAGCAGCTTGGCCGGAAGAAACACTGAAGCTTTCTTT. Drawing the rest from reference TRBV5-6 and TRBJ1-1, the complete variable domain is DAGVTQSPTHLIKTRGQQVTLRCSPKSGHDTVSWYQQALGQGPQFIFQYYEEEERQRGNFPDRFSGHQFPNYSSELNVNALLLGDSALYLCASSLAGRNTEAFFGQGTRLTVV.

The chain employs TRBV28 and TRBJ2-5; 9 bases agree with TRBD2. Germline V gives CDR1 MDHEN, CDR2 SYDVKM. This CDR3 comprises 15 residues. V lost 4 bases and J lost 2; bases outside the gene matches: 5. CDR3 region: CASSSTLAGQETQYF. The CDR3 region has the DNA TGTGCCAGCAGTTCCACTCTAGCGGGACAAGAGACCCAGTACTTC.

The J gene is TRBJ1-4, the V gene TRBV4-1; weak D call: TRBD1 (6 bases). Looked up from germline, CDR1 is MGHRA and CDR2 is YSYEKL. The length of the CDR3 is 19 residues. V gave up 3 bases and J gave up 5 bases, with 25 bases separating them. The CDR3 DNA reads TGCGCCAGCAGCCATCCCGCAGAGGGGGTTGGCCGGAGAAATGAAAAACTGTTTTTT. Encoded protein: CASSHPAEGVGRRNEKLFF.

The gene calls are TRBV24-1 and TRBJ2-1; D tentatively reads TRBD1 or TRBD2 (5 bases each). Germline values: CDR1 KGHDR, CDR2 SFDVKD. V was clipped by 3 bases and J by 3 bases, with 14 bases between them. The CDR3 totals 16 residues. The CDR3 is CATSDLSGTDYNEQFF. Written as DNA, the CDR3 is TGTGCCACCAGTGATCTGTCCGGGACGGACTACAATGAGCAGTTCTTC.

This chain joins TRBV20-1 and TRBJ2-7; TRBD1 might be the D (6 bases). CDR3 size: 14 residues. CDR1 is DFQATT, CDR2 SNEGSKA, per germline (reference sequence). V lost 4 bases to trimming and J lost 6 bases, with 19 bases between them. This chain's CDR3 is CSAIGETGLGEQYF. The CDR3 nucleotides read TGCAGTGCTATCGGGGAAACAGGGTTGGGCGAGCAGTACTTC.

The chain recombines TRBV7-9 with TRBJ1-5; the D gene is possibly TRBD1 (6 bases). The CDR3 runs to 16 residues. In germline, CDR1 is SEHNR, CDR2 FQNEAQ (reference sequence). Trimming removed 6 bases from V and 4 bases from J, with 19 bases in between. CDR3 DNA sequence: TGTGCCAGCAGTCGAAAAGGAAGGACAGATAATCAGCCCCAGCATTTT. Amino acids: CASSRKGRTDNQPQHF.

The rearrangement links TRBV20-1 to TRBJ1-1, with 8 positions matching TRBD1. There are 14 residues in the CDR3. After removal of 4 bases from V and 2 bases from J, the junction contained 6 bases not matched to a gene. The germline V gene has CDR1 DFQATT and CDR2 SNEGSKA (reference sequence). CDR3 region: CSANLRGQNTEAFF. The CDR3 region has the DNA TGCAGTGCTAACCTCAGGGGGCAAAACACTGAAGCTTTCTTT.

The rearrangement joins TRBV6-1 to TRBJ1-1, with D unresolved. From germline, CDR1 is MNHNS and CDR2 SASEGT. The germline V and J ends were trimmed by 5 bases and 4 bases, with 8 bases remaining between them. CDR3 size: 12 residues. CDR3 nucleotides: TGTGCCAGCAGTCGCGATGGCACTGAAGCTTTCTTT. As protein: CASSRDGTEAFF.

The V and J genes are TRBV28 and TRBJ1-4; unclear D gene. The CDR3 runs 16 residues. Germline CDR1 and CDR2: MDHEN and SYDVKM. Trimming took off 4 bases at V and 0 bases at J, with 12 bases between the two ends. In DNA form, the CDR3 reads TGTGCCAGCAGTTCAATCCCGGCCGCAACTAATGAAAAACTGTTTTTT. This gives the protein CASSSIPAATNEKLFF.

This clonotype was detected once. The gene calls are TRBV6-1 and TRBJ2-1, with 7 bases identical to TRBD2. The CDR3 has 17 amino acids. The trim removed 8 bases at V and 0 bases at J, leaving 13 bases unmatched. Germline loops: CDR1 MNHNS, CDR2 SASEGT. The chain's CDR3 is CASLNGAGVSSYNEQFF. CDR3 coding DNA: TGTGCCAGCCTTAACGGGGCGGGAGTGAGCTCCTACAATGAGCAGTTCTTC.

The chain employs TRBV19 and TRBJ1-1, with 7 bases aligning to TRBD1. The CDR3 has 15 amino acids. Germline CDR1 LNHDA, CDR2 SQIVND (reference sequence). With V trimmed by 7 bases and J by 0 bases, 8 bases remained unmatched. The CDR3 DNA sequence: TGTGCCAGTAAAACAGGGGCGCGTTTGAACACTGAAGCTTTCTTT. Its translation: CASKTGARLNTEAFF.

The chain uses TRBV9 and TRBJ2-7; D gene unclear. From germline, CDR1 is SGDLS and CDR2 YYNGEE. The germline V and J ends were trimmed by 3 bases and 4 bases, with 20 bases remaining between them. There are 16 residues in the CDR3. CDR3 sequence: CASSAETGPYGYEQYF. In DNA form, the CDR3 reads TGTGCCAGCAGCGCGGAAACCGGGCCCTACGGATACGAGCAGTACTTC.

The genes are TRBV25-1 and TRBJ1-4; a weak D match, TRBD1 (5 bases). CDR1 is MGHDK, CDR2 SYGVNS, per germline. Trimming pared 0 bases from V and 8 bases from J, leaving 19 bases between. The CDR3 has 17 amino acids. The CDR3 coding sequence is TGTGCCAGCAGTGAATATTTCGGGGGGAAGAAGGGAGAAAAACTGTTTTTT. Its translation: CASSEYFGGKKGEKLFF. The full variable domain, rest sourced from reference TRBV25-1 and TRBJ1-4, is EADIYQTPRYLVIGTGKKITLECSQTMGHDKMYWYQQDPGMELHLIHYSYGVNSTEKGDLSSESTVSRIRTEHFPLTLESARPSHTSQYLCASSEYFGGKKGEKLFFGSGTQLSVL.

The chain carries TRBV5-1 and TRBJ1-1; D gene uncertain. CDR3 size: 13 residues. Trimming took off 1 base at V and 3 bases at J, with 7 bases between the two ends. Germline CDR1 reads SGHRS; CDR2 reads YFSETQ. DNA for the CDR3: TGCGCCAGCAGCTTGCGGGCATACACTGAAGCTTTCTTT. It translates to CASSLRAYTEAFF. Full variable domain (rest looked up from reference TRBV5-1 and TRBJ1-1): KAGVTQTPRYLIKTRGQQVTLSCSPISGHRSVSWYQQTPGQGLQFLFEYFSETQRNKGNFPGRFSGRQFSNSRSEMNVSTLELGDSALYLCASSLRAYTEAFFGQGTRLTVV.

This clonotype has just a few counts. The gene calls are TRBV12-3 or TRBV12-4 and TRBJ2-7; D is unclear. V shed 3 bases and J shed 2 bases, with 8 bases lying between them. The CDR3 consists of 13 residues. In DNA form, the CDR3 reads TGTGCCAGCAGTTTTCGGGTCCCCTACGAGCAGTACTTC. This translates into CASSFRVPYEQYF.

The genes are TRBV3-1 and TRBJ2-1, with 15 positions matching TRBD2. This CDR3 is built from 18 residues. CDR1 and CDR2 (germline): LGHDT, YNNKEL (reference sequence). With V trimmed by 1 base and J by 9 bases, 10 bases remained unmatched. CDR3 coding DNA: TGTGCCAGCAGCCAAGGACAGCCCCCGGGACTAGCGGGAGGTGAGCAGTTCTTC. Protein sequence: CASSQGQPPGLAGGEQFF.

This rearrangement joins TRBV9 to TRBJ1-5, with D unclear. The CDR3 runs 13 residues. CDR1 and CDR2 (germline): SGDLS, YYNGEE. Trimming took off 0 bases at V and 5 bases at J, with 6 bases between the two ends. The CDR3 here is CASSVDLDQPQHF. The CDR3 nucleotides read TGTGCCAGCAGCGTAGATTTGGATCAGCCCCAGCATTTT. Full variable domain (remainder filled in from reference TRBV9 and TRBJ1-5): DSGVTQTPKHLITATGQRVTLRCSPRSGDLSVYWYQQSLDQGLQFLIQYYNGEERAKGNILERFSAQQFPDLHSELNLSSLELGDSALYFCASSVDLDQPQHFGDGTRLSIL.